The 20 T cell receptor beta chains presented below share a single source sample, sequenced in a study of OX40 agonist ivuxolimab in advanced cancers. The repertoire was sequenced with immunoSEQ multiplex PCR; TCRdb's copy has only in-frame clones and lacks some. The table records 70,000 to 85,000 clones, 90% of them present only once. Specimen: CD4+ or CD8+ T cells sorted from blood, collected in a trial of the OX40 agonist ivuxolimab. These receptors originate from an adult with an advanced solid tumor such as melanoma, head and neck, liver or kidney cancer.

The chain is built from TRBV4-2 and TRBJ2-7; TRBD2 agrees at 14 bases. With 4 bases clipped from V and 6 bases from J, the junction kept 11 bases outside the gene matches. CDR3 length: 17 amino acids. Germline V gives CDR1 LGHNA, CDR2 YNFKEQ. The CDR3 DNA sequence: TGTGCCAGCAGCCCACTCGGGACTAGCGGGAGCGGGCTCGAGCAGTACTTC. Translated, it gives CASSPLGTSGSGLEQYF.

V is TRBV7-2 and J is TRBJ2-1, with D perhaps TRBD2 (6 bases). CDR1 and CDR2 (germline): SGHTA, FQGNSA. This CDR3 has 13 amino acids. The V end was cut by 6 bases, the J end by 6 bases, with 12 bases between. CDR3 coding DNA: TGTGCCAGCAGACGCGGGATTACCAATGAGCAGTTCTTC. Residues: CASRRGITNEQFF.

This clone has only one observation. J is TRBJ1-2 and V is TRBV4-3; no firm D call. The CDR3 is 13 residues long. V was trimmed by 4 bases and J by 8 bases, leaving 14 bases between them. Looked up from germline, CDR1 is LGHNA and CDR2 is YSLEER. The CDR3 DNA reads as TGCGCCAGCAGCCCCACAAAATGGTTGGGCTACACCTTC. Translated, it gives CASSPTKWLGYTF.

The chain employs TRBV5-4 and TRBJ2-4; 7 nucleotides line up with TRBD1. The junction had 8 bases not matched to a gene; V was cut back by 5 bases and J by 9 bases. Germline CDR1 and CDR2: SGHNT and YYREEE (reference sequence). The CDR3 sequence is 13 residues long. The CDR3 DNA is TGTGCCAGCAGGAACCGGGACAGCATCATTCAGTACTTC. Translating it yields CASRNRDSIIQYF.

The CDR3 spells CASSSRGGTQYF. For the CDR3, the DNA is TGTGCCAGTAGTAGTAGAGGCGGTACGCAGTATTTT. The chain uses TRBV19 and TRBJ2-3; D remains unclear. This CDR3 region has 12 residues. Germline V gene lookup returns CDR1 LNHDA and CDR2 SQIVND (reference sequence). V was trimmed by 4 bases and J by 8 bases, leaving 10 bases between them.

The chain recombines TRBV19 with TRBJ2-3; 9 nucleotides line up with TRBD1. CDR1 is LNHDA and CDR2 is SQIVND in the germline V gene (reference sequence). This CDR3 spans 16 amino acids. Germline trimming cut 7 bases from V and 5 bases from J; bases unmatched to any gene: 13. CDR3 sequence (DNA): TGTGCCAGTAAGTCGCCGGGACAGGGAGTCGGAGATACGCAGTATTTT. Translating gives CASKSPGQGVGDTQYF. The whole variable domain, filled in from reference TRBV19 and TRBJ2-3, reads DGGITQSPKYLFRKEGQNVTLSCEQNLNHDAMYWYRQDPGQGLRLIYYSQIVNDFQKGDIAEGYSVSREKKESFPLTVTSAQKNPTAFYLCASKSPGQGVGDTQYFGPGTRLTVL.

V is TRBV27 and J is TRBJ2-5; D gene ambiguous. Germline values: CDR1 MNHEY, CDR2 SMNVEV (reference sequence). Deletions cut 6 bases from V and 4 bases from J, with 15 bases between. The CDR3 consists of 14 residues. As DNA, the CDR3 is TGTGCCAGCAGAAGGACCCCTTCGGGAGAGACCCAGTACTTC. Translating gives CASRRTPSGETQYF.

V and J are TRBV7-3 and TRBJ2-1; D assignment may be TRBD1 or TRBD2 (5 bases each). Germline V gives CDR1 SGHTA, CDR2 FQGTGA. V was cut by 5 bases and J by 0 bases, with 11 bases left in between. The CDR3 sequence is 15 residues long. The CDR3 DNA reads as TGTGCCAGCAGCCAAACCGGGACCTCCTACAATGAGCAGTTCTTC. Translating it yields CASSQTGTSYNEQFF.

The V gene is TRBV28, the J gene TRBJ2-7, with 12 bases identical to TRBD2. The CDR3 contains 20 residues. Germline V lookup: CDR1 MDHEN, CDR2 SYDVKM. The V gene end was trimmed by 6 bases and the J gene end by 1 base; junction bases not matched to a gene: 19. CDR3 bases: TGTGCCAGCAGCCGAGGAGACTCCAGGCTAGCGGGAGGGCCGTCCTACGAGCAGTACTTC. Protein: CASSRGDSRLAGGPSYEQYF.

The V gene is TRBV7-2, the J gene TRBJ2-7; D is undetermined. Germline V gene data show CDR1 as SGHTA and CDR2 as FQGNSA. There are 13 residues in the CDR3. V was pared by 1 base and J by 3 bases, with 7 bases between. The CDR3 spells CASSLEIVYEQYF. CDR3 DNA sequence: TGTGCCAGCAGCTTAGAAATAGTCTACGAGCAGTACTTC.

J is TRBJ1-2 and V is TRBV7-9, with 7 bases lining up with TRBD1. There are 13 residues in the CDR3. The V gene end was trimmed by 6 bases and the J gene end by 4 bases; junction bases not matched to a gene: 5. Germline CDR1 reads SEHNR; CDR2 reads FQNEAQ (reference sequence). This chain's CDR3 is CASSAGTVYGYTF. The DNA of the CDR3 is TGTGCCAGCAGTGCCGGGACAGTCTATGGCTACACCTTC.

The chain couples TRBV7-3 to TRBJ2-3; 9 nucleotides match TRBD2. This CDR3 is built from 15 residues. V shed 5 bases and J 3 bases; nucleotides not matched to a gene: 6. Germline V gene sequence: CDR1 SGHTA, CDR2 FQGTGA. CDR3 protein: CASSPNGLATDTQYF. Written as DNA, the CDR3 is TGTGCCAGCAGCCCAAACGGACTAGCGACAGATACGCAGTATTTT.

This clone was seen more than once but under ten times. The chain uses TRBV9 and TRBJ2-7; TRBD1 agrees at 8 bases. The germline V gene encodes CDR1 SGDLS and CDR2 YYNGEE. This CDR3 spans 15 amino acids. V gave up 3 bases and J gave up 0 bases; unmatched junction bases: 5. The CDR3 nucleotides read TGTGCCAGCAGCGGCCGGGACAGGACCTCCTACGAGCAGTACTTC. Its protein product is CASSGRDRTSYEQYF.

The J gene is TRBJ2-3, the V gene TRBV5-1; a weak D match, TRBD2 (5 bases). Germline CDR1 and CDR2: SGHRS and YFSETQ. The CDR3 covers 14 residues. The V gene lost 2 bases and the J gene lost 0 bases, with 7 bases spanning the gap. The CDR3 DNA follows: TGCGCCAGCAGCTTTAGCGATAGCACAGATACGCAGTATTTT. It translates to CASSFSDSTDTQYF.

The chain uses TRBV4-1 and TRBJ2-5; 7 nucleotides align to TRBD2. The V gene end was trimmed by 1 base and the J gene end by 4 bases; junction bases not matched to a gene: 27. In germline, CDR1 is MGHRA, CDR2 YSYEKL. The CDR3 contains 22 residues. The CDR3 nucleotides are TGCGCCAGCAGCCAAGCCGGACTAAACGGGAGGTGGGGGTCTCGCGGTCGAGAGACCCAGTACTTC. This translates into CASSQAGLNGRWGSRGRETQYF.

The chain carries TRBV2 and TRBJ1-5; D uncertain. V gave up 4 bases and J gave up 6 bases, with 13 bases separating them. Germline CDR1 reads SNHLY; CDR2 reads FYNNEI. The CDR3 has 14 residues. This CDR3 is CASSGSGFGQPQHF. CDR3 coding DNA: TGTGCCAGCAGTGGTTCGGGTTTTGGTCAGCCCCAGCATTTT.

To note about this clone: Other DNA sequences in this sample translate to the same CDR3. V gene TRBV7-5 combines with J gene TRBJ2-3; TRBD1 was called by the table and not checked on the DNA. TRBV7-5 has pseudogene status. The CDR3 is 19 amino acids. Here the CDR3 reads CARSPTLEQSISYTDTQYF. The CDR3 nucleotides are TGTGCCAGAAGCCCGACGTTAGAACAGTCCATCTCATACACAGATACACAGTATTTT.

This clone was counted only a few times. This chain joins TRBV7-2 and TRBJ2-3; TRBD1 is a possible D gene (5 bases). CDR3 length: 15 amino acids. The germline CDR1 and CDR2 sequences are SGHTA and FQGNSA. Trimming removed 1 base at V and 1 base at J, with 9 bases between. DNA for the CDR3: TGTGCCAGCAGCTTAGTCGGCAGGGGCACAGATACGCAGTATTTT. Translated, it gives CASSLVGRGTDTQYF.

V and J are TRBV19 and TRBJ1-2; possibly TRBD1 for D (6 bases). The CDR3 is 14 residues long. V was trimmed by 2 bases and J by 2 bases, leaving 9 bases between them. Germline V gives CDR1 LNHDA, CDR2 SQIVND (reference sequence). The CDR3 DNA follows: TGTGCCAGTAGTATAACCGGACAGAACTATGGCTACACCTTC. It translates to CASSITGQNYGYTF.

This clone was seen just once. This chain links TRBV6-6 with TRBJ1-1; D unresolved. CDR3 size: 12 residues. V was shortened by 0 bases and J by 8 bases, with 7 bases between the two germline ends. Germline lookup yields CDR1 MNHNY and CDR2 SVGAGI (reference sequence). The CDR3 region is CASSYSGVEAFF. The CDR3, as DNA: TGTGCCAGCAGTTACTCTGGGGTGGAAGCTTTCTTT.